The present T cell receptor (beta chain) was sequenced within a study of T-cell reconstitution after alpha-beta-depleted transplantation in children. This CDR3 region has 16 residues. With 3 bases removed from V and 2 bases from J, the gap between germline ends came to 16 bases. From germline, CDR1 is MRHNA and CDR2 SNTAGT. For TCRbeta, the library was prepared with unique molecular identifiers. Using its own MiXCR run on the PCR reads, TCRdb lists one record per CDR3 protein. The repertoire has some 500,000 distinct CDR3 sequences, 32% of them found once; the top ten carry around 2.3%. This clonotype appeared many times.

The clonotype originates from a human donor who donated a stem cell graft to a child with aplastic anemia. The chain employs TRBV6-4 and TRBJ2-5, with D tentatively TRBD2 (6 bases). The sequenced sample was PBMCs from the stem cell graft donor, obtained from the stem cell graft. DNA for the CDR3: TGTGCCAGCAGTGAAACGGGGTCGGCGGGACAAGAGACCCAGTACTTC. Protein: CASSETGSAGQETQYF.